Listed here is a single TCR beta chain. An end of the junction differs from the germline gene, which may be a read error. Both 60 Vbeta primers and 13 Jbeta primers went into the PCR. Original handling: There were tens of millions of unique TCR beta chains by a later count, and some 10 million of them were shared. The method was immunoSEQ multiplex PCR; TCRdb's version includes in-frame clones alone and lacks a portion of them. V and J calls and clone size follow that table, whereas D and trimming were derived from the DNA. The sample has approximately 100,000 clones, approximately 66% seen once. The data are from a study of cytomegalovirus exposure and HLA in healthy donors. Donors in the study were healthy people who gave bone marrow. The length of the CDR3 is 19 residues. Per the germline V gene, CDR1 is SNHLY and CDR2 is FYNNEI.

This TCR was recovered from a man aged 35 to 55 in good health and CMV-seropositive. The chain combines TRBV2 with TRBJ2-1, with 15 nucleotides matching TRBD2. The sample taken for sequencing was PBMCs. CDR3 protein: CAGRARIRTSGRAEHEQFF. As DNA, the CDR3 is TGTGCCGGCAGAGCACGGATTCGGACTAGCGGGAGGGCGGAGCATGAGCAGTTCTTC.